This T cell receptor (beta chain) emerged from a study of identical twins. This CDR3 region has 18 residues. Germline lookup yields CDR1 SGHAT and CDR2 FQDESV (reference sequence). V was clipped by 5 bases and J by 12 bases; unmatched bases: 21. The cDNA had a unique molecular identifier and a template-switch universal primer site. TCRdb reprocessed the 5' RACE reads via MiXCR and lists one record per CDR3 protein. The data hold more than 600,000 distinct CDR3 sequences, with around a sixth observed a single time. The same sample was also used in a study of T cells expressing NK-cell markers.

The genes are TRBV11-1 and TRBJ1-6; 8 bases map to TRBD1. The clonotype comes from a woman younger than 30 in good health. Sequenced: PBMCs. This chain's CDR3 is CASSRPRGQGVLNGPLHF. The DNA of the CDR3 is TGTGCCAGCAGCCGCCCCCGAGGACAGGGCGTATTAAATGGACCCCTCCACTTT.